This T cell receptor beta chain is drawn from a study of T cell responses to AZD1222 COVID-19 vaccine. As to this clone: The antigen remains unidentified.

The CDR3 covers 12 residues. The V gene lost 11 bases and the J gene lost 5 bases, with 12 bases spanning the gap. CDR1 MNHEY and CDR2 SVGAGI come from the germline V gene. Study conclusions and caveats: White British people made up most donors, females outnumbered males, and clonal diversity was possibly underestimated. Vaccine-associated CD4 TCRs ranged over spike, dominating at 160-218 and 743-854. Repertoire sampling occurred only after the peak T cell response. Breadth and depth of Spike-specific TCRs rose after two AZD1222 doses.

Assay used: immunoSEQ multiplex PCR; TCRdb lists only in-frame clones, some missing. The sample holds around 81,000 clones, roughly 90% seen once. This chain joins TRBV6-5 and TRBJ1-4, with unresolved D. Sequencing used peripheral blood, obtained 28 days after the second AZD1222 dose. This sequence originates from an adult who received the AZD1222 COVID-19 vaccine. CDR3 sequence (DNA): TGTGCCCGGGGTGGGAGAAATGAAAAACTGTTTTTT. It codes for CARGGRNEKLFF.